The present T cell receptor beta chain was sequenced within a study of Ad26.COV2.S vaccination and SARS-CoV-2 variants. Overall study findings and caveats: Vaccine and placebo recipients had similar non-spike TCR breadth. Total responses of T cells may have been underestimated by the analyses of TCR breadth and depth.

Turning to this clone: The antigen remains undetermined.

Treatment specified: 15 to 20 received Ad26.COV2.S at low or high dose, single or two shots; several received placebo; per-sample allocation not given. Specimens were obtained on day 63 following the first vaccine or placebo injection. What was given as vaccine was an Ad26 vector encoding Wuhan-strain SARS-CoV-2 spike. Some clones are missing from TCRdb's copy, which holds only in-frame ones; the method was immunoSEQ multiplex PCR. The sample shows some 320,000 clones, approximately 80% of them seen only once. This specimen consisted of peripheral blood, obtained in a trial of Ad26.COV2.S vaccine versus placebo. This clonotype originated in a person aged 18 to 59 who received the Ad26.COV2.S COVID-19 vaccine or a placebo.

The CDR3 spells CASSPRTSGGGRQETQYF. In DNA, the CDR3 is TGCGCCAGCAGCCCGCGGACTAGCGGGGGGGGTCGGCAAGAGACCCAGTACTTC. V usage is TRBV5-1 and J usage is TRBJ2-5, with 15 positions matching TRBD2. The CDR3 runs to 18 residues. Per the germline V gene, CDR1 is SGHRS and CDR2 is YFSETQ. The trim removed 4 bases at V and 2 bases at J, leaving 9 bases unmatched. Combining the CDR3 with reference TRBV5-1 and TRBJ2-5 gives the whole variable domain KAGVTQTPRYLIKTRGQQVTLSCSPISGHRSVSWYQQTPGQGLQFLFEYFSETQRNKGNFPGRFSGRQFSNSRSEMNVSTLELGDSALYLCASSPRTSGGGRQETQYFGPGTRLLVL.